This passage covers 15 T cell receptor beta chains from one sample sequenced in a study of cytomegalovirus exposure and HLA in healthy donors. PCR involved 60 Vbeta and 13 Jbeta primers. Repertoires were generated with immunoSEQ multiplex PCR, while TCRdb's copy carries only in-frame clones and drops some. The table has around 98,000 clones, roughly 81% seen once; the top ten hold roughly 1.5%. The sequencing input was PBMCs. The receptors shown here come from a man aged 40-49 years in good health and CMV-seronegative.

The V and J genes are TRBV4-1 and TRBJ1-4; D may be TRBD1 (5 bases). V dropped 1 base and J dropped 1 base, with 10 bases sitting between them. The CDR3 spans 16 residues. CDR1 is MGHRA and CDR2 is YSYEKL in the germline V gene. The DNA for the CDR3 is TGCGCCAGCAGCCAAGGGCAGGGCGGAACTAATGAAAAACTGTTTTTT. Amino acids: CASSQGQGGTNEKLFF.

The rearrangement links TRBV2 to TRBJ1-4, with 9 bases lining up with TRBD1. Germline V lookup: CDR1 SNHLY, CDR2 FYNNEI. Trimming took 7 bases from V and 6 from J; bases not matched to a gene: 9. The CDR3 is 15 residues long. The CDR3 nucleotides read TGTGCCAGCAATACGTTACAGGGGGCACATGAAAAACTGTTTTTT. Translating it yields CASNTLQGAHEKLFF.

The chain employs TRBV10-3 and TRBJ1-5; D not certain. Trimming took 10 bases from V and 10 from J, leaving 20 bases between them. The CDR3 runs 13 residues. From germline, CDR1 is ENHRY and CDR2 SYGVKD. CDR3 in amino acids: CATRSGAPSPQHF. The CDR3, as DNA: TGTGCCACCCGATCTGGAGCGCCCAGCCCCCAGCATTTT.

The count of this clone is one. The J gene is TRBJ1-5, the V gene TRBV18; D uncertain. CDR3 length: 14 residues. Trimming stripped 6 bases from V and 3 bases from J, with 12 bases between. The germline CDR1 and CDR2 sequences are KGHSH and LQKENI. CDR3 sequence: CASSPMRDNQPQHF. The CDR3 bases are TGTGCCAGCTCCCCTATGCGGGACAATCAGCCCCAGCATTTT. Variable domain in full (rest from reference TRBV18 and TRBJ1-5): NAGVMQNPRHLVRRRGQEARLRCSPMKGHSHVYWYRQLPEEGLKFMVYLQKENIIDESGMPKERFSAEFPKEGPSILRIQQVVRGDSAAYFCASSPMRDNQPQHFGDGTRLSIL.

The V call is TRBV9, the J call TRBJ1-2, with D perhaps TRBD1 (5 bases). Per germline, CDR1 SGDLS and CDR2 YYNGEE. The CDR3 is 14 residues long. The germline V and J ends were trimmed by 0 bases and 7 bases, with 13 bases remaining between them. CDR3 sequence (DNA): TGTGCCAGCAGCGTAGGGCCAGGGTTAGGTGGCTACACCTTC. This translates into CASSVGPGLGGYTF.

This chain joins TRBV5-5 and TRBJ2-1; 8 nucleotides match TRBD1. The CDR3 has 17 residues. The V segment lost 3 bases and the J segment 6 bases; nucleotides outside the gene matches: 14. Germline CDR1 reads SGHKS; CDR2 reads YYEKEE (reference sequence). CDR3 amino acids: CASSSKHRDRIINEQFF. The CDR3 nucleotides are TGTGCCAGCAGCTCGAAGCACCGGGACAGGATCATCAATGAGCAGTTCTTC.

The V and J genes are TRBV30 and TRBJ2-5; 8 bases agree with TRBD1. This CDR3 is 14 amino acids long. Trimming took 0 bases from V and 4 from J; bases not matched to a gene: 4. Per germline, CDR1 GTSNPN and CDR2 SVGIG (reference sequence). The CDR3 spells CAWSVQGGGETQYF. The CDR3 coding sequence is TGTGCCTGGAGTGTACAGGGGGGAGGAGAGACCCAGTACTTC.

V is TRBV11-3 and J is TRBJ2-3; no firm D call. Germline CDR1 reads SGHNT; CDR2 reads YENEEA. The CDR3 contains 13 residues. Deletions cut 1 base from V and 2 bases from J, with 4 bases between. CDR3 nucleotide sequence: TGTGCCAGCAGCTTAGCTCCCACAGATACGCAGTATTTT. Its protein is CASSLAPTDTQYF.

The CDR3 DNA follows: TGTGCCAGCAGCGTAGGGACGGGGTACTCTGGAAACACCATATATTTT. Encoded protein: CASSVGTGYSGNTIYF. The chain employs TRBV9 and TRBJ1-3, with D hard to call. V was pared by 0 bases and J by 0 bases, with 10 bases between. CDR3 length: 16 amino acids. CDR1 is SGDLS and CDR2 is YYNGEE in the germline V gene.

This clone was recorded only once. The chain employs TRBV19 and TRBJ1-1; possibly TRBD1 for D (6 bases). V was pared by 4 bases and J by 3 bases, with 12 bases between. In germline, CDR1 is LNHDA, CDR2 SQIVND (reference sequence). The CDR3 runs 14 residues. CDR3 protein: CASSTYRDHTEAFF. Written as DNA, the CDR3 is TGTGCCAGTAGTACCTACAGGGATCACACTGAAGCTTTCTTT.

The CDR3 sequence: CASSVGRIFSPLHF. In DNA form, the CDR3 reads TGTGCCAGCAGTGTGGGCAGAATTTTTTCACCCCTCCACTTT. The chain links TRBV2 to TRBJ1-6; no definite D call. V lost 4 bases to trimming and J lost 9 bases, with 13 bases between them. The CDR3 sequence is 14 residues long. The V gene's germline CDR1 is SNHLY and CDR2 FYNNEI.

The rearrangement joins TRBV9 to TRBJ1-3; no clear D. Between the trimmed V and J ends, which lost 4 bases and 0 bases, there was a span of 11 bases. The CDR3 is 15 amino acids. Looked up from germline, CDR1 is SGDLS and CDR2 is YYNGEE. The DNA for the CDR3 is TGTGCCAGCAGCTCAGGAAAAGACTCTGGAAACACCATATATTTT. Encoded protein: CASSSGKDSGNTIYF.

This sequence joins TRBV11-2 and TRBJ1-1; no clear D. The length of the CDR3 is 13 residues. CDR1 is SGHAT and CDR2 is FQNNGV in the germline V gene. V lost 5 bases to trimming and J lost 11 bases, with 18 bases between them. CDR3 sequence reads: CASSRLTNPGAFF. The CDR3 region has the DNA TGTGCCAGCAGCCGCCTTACCAATCCGGGGGCTTTCTTT.

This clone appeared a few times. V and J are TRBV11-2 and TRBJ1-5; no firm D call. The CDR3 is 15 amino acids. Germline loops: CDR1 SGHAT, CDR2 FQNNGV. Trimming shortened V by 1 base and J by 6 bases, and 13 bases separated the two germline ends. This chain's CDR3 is CASSLVSGFSQPQHF. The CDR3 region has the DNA TGTGCCAGCAGCTTAGTTTCCGGGTTTAGTCAGCCCCAGCATTTT.

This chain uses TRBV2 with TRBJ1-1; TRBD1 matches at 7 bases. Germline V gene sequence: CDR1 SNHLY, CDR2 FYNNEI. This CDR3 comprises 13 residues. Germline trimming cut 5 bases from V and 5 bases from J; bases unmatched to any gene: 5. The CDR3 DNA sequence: TGTGCCAGCAGTCAACTACAGGGGACTGAAGCTTTCTTT. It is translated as CASSQLQGTEAFF.